What follows describes a single T cell receptor (beta chain). Patients of the Seattle cohort, enrolled during active infection, were followed longitudinally. Original data processing: Estimation of nucleated cell counts relied on the amplification of reference gene primers. Some clones are missing from TCRdb's copy, which holds only in-frame ones; the method was immunoSEQ multiplex PCR. The D gene and trimming were derived from the DNA, and the V and J assignments and clone size from that table. The repertoire consists of 200,000 to 250,000 clones, with around nine tenths occurring once and the leading ten covering around 17%. The sample originates from a study of blood T cell repertoires in COVID-19. Study overall: The samples span acute and convalescent COVID-19 from the United States, Italy and Spain. The analysed material was cDNA or gDNA that came from T cells, B-cell-depleted T cells, or PBMCs.

Sample: peripheral blood. The receptor was derived from a man in his fifties with COVID-19, enrolled during active disease.

CDR3 coding DNA: TGCGCCAGCAGCTTGGACGGGAGCGATTACTACGAGCAGTACTTC. Protein: CASSLDGSDYYEQYF. The chain joins TRBV5-1 to TRBJ2-7, with D possibly being TRBD2 (6 bases). The V end lost 0 bases, the J end lost 3 bases, and 13 bases lay between the germline ends. Germline V gene lookup returns CDR1 SGHRS and CDR2 YFSETQ. The CDR3 covers 15 residues.